A selection of T cell receptor beta chains follows, all from one sample in a study of blood T cells in healthy people across ages. TCRdb re-derived calls from the 5' RACE reads in MiXCR, one entry per CDR3 protein. Here the sample spans about 930,000 distinct CDR3 sequences, 25% to 35% being singletons. These same data were also listed under a study on T cells of mothers and their children.

Sequencing used blood. These receptors all stem from a woman in her thirties or forties in good health. CDR3s include the opening cysteine and the closing phenylalanine or tryptophan. The D gene is left open where the match is weak. For some rows the clone size is stated as once, few or many, or as a class when expanded; others skip it.

D gene: .
J gene: TRBJ2-5
V gene: TRBV20-1
clone size: many
CDR3 protein: CSARETGTETQYF
CDR3 DNA: TGCAGTGCTAGGGAAACCGGGACGGAGACCCAGTACTTC

D gene: .
J gene: TRBJ2-2
V gene: TRBV5-1
clone size: .
CDR3 protein: CASSLGATIGELFF
CDR3 DNA: TGCGCCAGCAGCTTGGGGGCAACGATCGGGGAGCTGTTTTTT

D gene: TRBD1
J gene: TRBJ2-7
V gene: TRBV19
clone size: few
CDR3 protein: CASSPAGQGYEQYF
CDR3 DNA: TGTGCCAGTAGTCCCGCGGGACAGGGATACGAGCAGTACTTC

D gene: TRBD2
J gene: TRBJ2-3
V gene: TRBV24-1
clone size: .
CDR3 protein: CATSDLQTSGASTDTQYF
CDR3 DNA: TGTGCCACCAGTGATTTGCAGACTAGCGGGGCATCCACAGATACGCAGTATTTT

D gene: .
J gene: TRBJ2-5
V gene: TRBV7-9
clone size: .
CDR3 protein: CASSSQTGTETQYF
CDR3 DNA: TGTGCCAGCAGCTCCCAAACAGGGACGGAGACCCAGTACTTC

D gene: .
J gene: TRBJ1-1
V gene: TRBV11-3
clone size: .
CDR3 protein: CASSHHRGEAFF
CDR3 DNA: TGTGCCAGCAGCCACCACCGTGGGGAAGCTTTCTTT

D gene: TRBD2
J gene: TRBJ2-6
V gene: TRBV7-2
clone size: .
CDR3 protein: CASRAGGTGANVLTF
CDR3 DNA: TGTGCCAGCCGAGCGGGGGGTACTGGGGCCAACGTCCTGACTTTC

D gene: TRBD1
J gene: TRBJ1-1
V gene: TRBV6-5
clone size: few
CDR3 protein: CASSRGREGRAFF
CDR3 DNA: TGTGCCAGCAGCAGGGGGCGTGAGGGGAGAGCTTTCTTT

D gene: .
J gene: TRBJ2-1
V gene: TRBV7-2
clone size: .
CDR3 protein: CASSSMTGEQFF
CDR3 DNA: TGTGCCAGCAGTTCCATGACGGGTGAGCAGTTCTTC

D gene: .
J gene: TRBJ2-6
V gene: TRBV7-2
clone size: .
CDR3 protein: CASSPRLGGGANVLTF
CDR3 DNA: TGTGCCAGCAGCCCAAGGTTGGGTGGCGGGGCCAACGTCCTGACTTTC

D gene: .
J gene: TRBJ1-1
V gene: TRBV20-1
clone size: few
CDR3 protein: CSASTANTEAFF
CDR3 DNA: TGCAGTGCTTCGACAGCGAACACTGAAGCTTTCTTT

D gene: .
J gene: TRBJ2-2
V gene: TRBV7-2
clone size: few
CDR3 protein: CASSLTPNTGELFF
CDR3 DNA: TGTGCCAGCAGCTTGACACCGAACACCGGGGAGCTGTTTTTT

D gene: .
J gene: TRBJ2-6
V gene: TRBV27
clone size: many
CDR3 protein: CASSSGGANVLTF
CDR3 DNA: TGTGCCAGCAGTTCAGGTGGGGCCAACGTCCTGACTTTC

D gene: .
J gene: TRBJ2-7
V gene: TRBV7-2
clone size: few
CDR3 protein: CASRVANRVFYEQYF
CDR3 DNA: TGTGCCAGCAGAGTCGCTAACAGGGTCTTCTACGAGCAGTACTTC

D gene: .
J gene: TRBJ2-3
V gene: TRBV6-5
clone size: .
CDR3 protein: CASSFPPRSGMQGDTQYF
CDR3 DNA: TGTGCCAGCAGTTTCCCCCCGAGGTCGGGGATGCAGGGGGATACGCAGTATTTT

D gene: .
J gene: TRBJ1-4
V gene: TRBV29-1
clone size: .
CDR3 protein: CSVWYREGEKLFF
CDR3 DNA: TGCAGCGTGTGGTACAGGGAGGGAGAAAAACTGTTTTTT

D gene: .
J gene: TRBJ1-5
V gene: TRBV27
clone size: .
CDR3 protein: CASSFSGRNQPQHF
CDR3 DNA: TGTGCCAGCAGTTTTTCTGGCAGGAATCAGCCCCAGCATTTT

D gene: .
J gene: TRBJ2-7
V gene: TRBV6-1
clone size: few
CDR3 protein: CASSELGGVYNEQYF
CDR3 DNA: TGTGCCAGCAGTGAACTCGGGGGTGTCTACAATGAGCAGTACTTC

D gene: .
J gene: TRBJ1-4
V gene: TRBV6-1
clone size: .
CDR3 protein: CATEDTHGEKLFF
CDR3 DNA: TGTGCCACCGAAGACACCCATGGGGAAAAACTGTTTTTT

D gene: .
J gene: TRBJ1-4
V gene: TRBV7-9
clone size: many
CDR3 protein: CASSLQGEKLFF
CDR3 DNA: TGTGCCAGCAGCTTACAAGGTGAAAAACTGTTTTTT

D gene: .
J gene: TRBJ2-3
V gene: TRBV29-1
clone size: .
CDR3 protein: CSGSQGIGTQYF
CDR3 DNA: TGCAGCGGCAGTCAGGGGATCGGGACGCAGTATTTT

D gene: .
J gene: TRBJ1-4
V gene: TRBV2
clone size: many
CDR3 protein: CASHRRGTNEKLFF
CDR3 DNA: TGTGCCAGCCACCGCCGGGGGACTAATGAAAAACTGTTTTTT

D gene: .
J gene: TRBJ2-7
V gene: TRBV27
clone size: many
CDR3 protein: CASSLSLRGQNYEQYF
CDR3 DNA: TGTGCCAGCAGTTTATCTCTCAGGGGACAAAACTACGAGCAGTACTTC

D gene: .
J gene: TRBJ2-4
V gene: TRBV7-2
clone size: once
CDR3 protein: CASSSRGGGGTIQYF
CDR3 DNA: TGTGCCAGCAGCTCCAGGGGGGGCGGGGGGACAATTCAGTACTTC

D gene: .
J gene: TRBJ2-5
V gene: TRBV19
clone size: few
CDR3 protein: CASSTLYNYQETQYF
CDR3 DNA: TGTGCCAGTAGTACCCTATACAACTACCAAGAGACCCAGTACTTC

D gene: TRBD2
J gene: TRBJ2-7
V gene: TRBV3-1
clone size: many
CDR3 protein: CASSQVWTSGGSHEQYF
CDR3 DNA: TGTGCCAGCAGCCAAGTCTGGACTAGCGGGGGCTCCCACGAGCAGTACTTC

D gene: .
J gene: TRBJ2-4
V gene: TRBV27
clone size: .
CDR3 protein: CASSSGLGDIQYF
CDR3 DNA: TGTGCCAGCAGTAGCGGCCTCGGGGACATTCAGTACTTC

D gene: .
J gene: TRBJ1-2
V gene: TRBV13
clone size: .
CDR3 protein: CASSGTALYTF
CDR3 DNA: TGTGCCAGCAGCGGGACTGCCTTGTACACCTTC

D gene: TRBD2
J gene: TRBJ2-1
V gene: TRBV7-2
clone size: few
CDR3 protein: CASSSQQAGGPYNEQFF
CDR3 DNA: TGTGCCAGCAGCTCTCAGCAAGCGGGGGGGCCATATAATGAGCAGTTCTTC

D gene: .
J gene: TRBJ2-1
V gene: TRBV7-9
clone size: .
CDR3 protein: CASSLAACNEQFF
CDR3 DNA: TGTGCCAGCAGCTTAGCGGCGTGCAATGAGCAGTTCTTC

D gene: TRBD2
J gene: TRBJ2-4
V gene: TRBV7-8
clone size: .
CDR3 protein: CASSSAGTIVNIQYF
CDR3 DNA: TGTGCCAGCAGCTCCGCCGGGACTATTGTAAACATTCAGTACTTC

D gene: .
J gene: TRBJ2-7
V gene: TRBV7-2
clone size: .
CDR3 protein: CASSLGRGGGAYEQYF
CDR3 DNA: TGTGCCAGCAGCTTAGGTCGGGGAGGGGGGGCCTACGAGCAGTACTTC

D gene: .
J gene: TRBJ2-2
V gene: TRBV29-1
clone size: .
CDR3 protein: CSASGGRNTGELFF
CDR3 DNA: TGCAGCGCCTCGGGGGGCCGGAACACCGGGGAGCTGTTTTTT

D gene: .
J gene: TRBJ1-6
V gene: TRBV28
clone size: many
CDR3 protein: CASIQSSYNSPLHF
CDR3 DNA: TGTGCCAGCATCCAGTCGAGCTATAATTCACCCCTCCACTTT

D gene: .
J gene: TRBJ2-7
V gene: TRBV20-1
clone size: many
CDR3 protein: CSESGPNYEQYF
CDR3 DNA: TGCAGTGAATCGGGGCCTAACTACGAGCAGTACTTC

D gene: .
J gene: TRBJ2-7
V gene: TRBV4-2
clone size: many
CDR3 protein: CASSQEGSSLGPYEQYF
CDR3 DNA: TGTGCCAGCAGCCAAGAAGGTTCGAGCTTAGGACCCTACGAGCAGTACTTC

D gene: .
J gene: TRBJ2-7
V gene: TRBV5-4
clone size: many
CDR3 protein: CASSLDRAPHEQYF
CDR3 DNA: TGTGCCAGCAGCTTGGACAGGGCGCCCCACGAGCAGTACTTC

D gene: TRBD1
J gene: TRBJ1-3
V gene: TRBV7-9
clone size: .
CDR3 protein: CASSTGQGNTIYF
CDR3 DNA: TGTGCCAGCAGCACGGGACAGGGAAACACCATATATTTT